This T cell receptor beta chain appears in the sequencing data of a study of T cells in Graves' hyperthyroidism and ophthalmopathy (dated by TCRdb to the late 2010s). The study in broad terms: Peripheral blood samples were taken at initial diagnosis, before any treatment was given. To identify distinguishing TCR V-J signatures, a discovery cohort of 90 to 100 patients was used, comprising 40 to 45 with Graves' ophthalmopathy and roughly 60 with stable Graves' hyperthyroidism. An independent validation cohort of some 18 hyperthyroidism patients and over 15 patients who later progressed to ophthalmopathy tested prospective prediction of ophthalmopathy. For training and testing, the 80 to 100 patients in the discovery cohort were randomly divided in a 7:3 ratio. The study also compared thyroid tissue and blood T-cell repertoires from about six Graves' hyperthyroidism patients. After sampling, hyperthyroidism patients received methimazole starting at 30 mg daily, and ophthalmopathy patients received high-dose intravenous methylprednisolone. The paper reports TCR Vbeta CDR3 sequencing of over 130 peripheral blood samples: approximately 41 ophthalmopathy, 75 to 80 hyperthyroidism and approximately 17 progressor patients. The full study reports these points: No statistical method was used to set the sample size in advance, and investigators knew the group allocation. A model built on a 13 V-J signature distinguished ophthalmopathy from stable hyperthyroidism, reaching 85% to 90% sensitivity and about 81% specificity in cross-validation and 80%/75% in testing. In validation, the model predicted progression to ophthalmopathy a median of 6.5 months before onset, with roughly 71% sensitivity and about 72% specificity. Most expanded thyroid clonotypes (frequency above 0.001) were also detected in blood, a finding suggesting that blood repertoires may reflect thyroid immune responses.

TCR beta CDR3 regions were amplified from RNA transcripts. A first-round RT-PCR of the TCR CDR3 used the HTBI primer set with the Qiagen OneStep RT-PCR kit. A second multiplex PCR round built the libraries, followed by size selection and purification. Sequencing of the libraries was done on an Illumina HiSeq2000 using paired-end 100 bp reads. The paper's data handling went like this. SOAPnuke was used to process the raw data, with reads discarded if the reads contained adapters or uncalled bases, had a mean Phred below 15, or lacked an exact constant-primer or identifier match. High-quality paired reads were merged using COPE v1.2.5, and each unique nucleotide sequence was defined as a clonotype. Clonotypes were aligned to IMGT TRBV, TRBD and TRBJ reference segments using MiTCR v1.1. The analysis was restricted to V-J combinations with a frequency above 0.0001, which together covered just over 98% of the repertoires. The TCS score was defined as F50 (clonal expansion) divided by E x V (chaos), with BLOSUM62-based TCRdist calculated between CDR3 peptides within each V-J. Welch's t-statistics and random forest reduced roughly 530 V-J features to roughly 13, which were used in a naive Bayes classifier (R e1071). The public reads were run again by TCRdb, first through fastp at Q25 and then through MiXCR, and only productive beta chains were kept. Each entry merges the rows of one CDR3 protein and shows their most common DNA and genes. TCRdb, rather than the study authors, made the V and J calls. The sample records a few hundred thousand distinct CDR3 sequences, more than 15% of which are singletons. The ten largest clones add up to under 3.5% of the sample.

In the germline V gene (reference sequence), CDR1 corresponds to MNHEY and CDR2 to SMNVEV. V is pruned by 2 bases and J by 4 bases, leaving 9 bases of the junction without a gene match. The CDR3 sequence holds 17 residues, the cysteine and phenylalanine included. Only CDR3 DNA remains: 51 bases, in frame from the first base. This clonotype was seen repeatedly, ten times or more. Its antigen is still unknown. No base-level quality is on record; no much larger clone is a single base apart. Moderately to severely active disease, a Clinical Activity Score of at least 3, a NOSPECS grade of at least 4, and a duration under 3 months were present in ophthalmopathy patients. The study excluded patients with uncontrolled infections, other autoimmune diseases, pregnancy or lactation. Clinical symptoms, serum thyroxine and TRAb, thyroid ultrasound, and orbital computed tomography formed the basis for the diagnoses. Ficoll-Paque density gradient centrifugation was used to isolate PBMCs from 10 ml of fresh peripheral blood. Total RNA was extracted using Trizol reagent, and RNA quality was assessed on an Agilent 2100 Bioanalyzer.

The source is a woman in her thirties or forties with Graves' ophthalmopathy. The receptor chain draws on TRBV27 and TRBJ2-4; 9 bases in the junction line up with TRBD2. Material for sequencing was blood. The nucleotide sequence reads TGTGCCAGCAGTTTAGCGGGAGGGCCATTTGAGAAAAACATTCAGTACTTC. Its coded protein is CASSLAGGPFEKNIQYF.